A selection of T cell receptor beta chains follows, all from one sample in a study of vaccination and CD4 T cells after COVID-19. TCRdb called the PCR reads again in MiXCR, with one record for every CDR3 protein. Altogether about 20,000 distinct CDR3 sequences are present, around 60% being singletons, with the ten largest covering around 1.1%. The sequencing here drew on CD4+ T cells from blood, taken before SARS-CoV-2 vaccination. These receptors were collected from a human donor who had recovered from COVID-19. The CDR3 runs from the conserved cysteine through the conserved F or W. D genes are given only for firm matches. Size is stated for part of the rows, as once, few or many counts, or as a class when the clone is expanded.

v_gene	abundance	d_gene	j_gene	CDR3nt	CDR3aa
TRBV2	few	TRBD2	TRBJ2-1	TGTGCCAGCAGGTGGGGAGCGGGAGTTGGCGATGAGCAGTTCTTC	CASRWGAGVGDEQFF
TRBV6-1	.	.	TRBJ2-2	TGTGCCAGCAGTGCCAGGACTATTTTGACCGGGGAGCTGTTTTTT	CASSARTILTGELFF
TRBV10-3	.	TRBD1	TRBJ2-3	TGTGCCATCAGTGGCGGACAGGGGGGGAGAGATACGCAGTATTTT	CAISGGQGGRDTQYF
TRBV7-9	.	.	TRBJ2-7	TGTGCCAGCAGCCCCAGCGGCACCTACGAGCAGTACTTC	CASSPSGTYEQYF
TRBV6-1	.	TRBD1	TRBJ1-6	TGTGCCAGCAGGAGCAGACAGGGGGATAATTCACCCCTCCACTTT	CASRSRQGDNSPLHF
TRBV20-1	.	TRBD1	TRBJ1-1	TGCAGTGCTAGAGATGACAGGGGGCACACTGAAGCTTTCTTT	CSARDDRGHTEAFF
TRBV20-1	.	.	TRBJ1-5	TGCAGTGCTAGATCCGAGGCTGATCAGCCCCAGCATTTT	CSARSEADQPQHF
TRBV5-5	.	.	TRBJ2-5	TGTGCCAGCAGCTTGGACACGGAGAAGACCCAGTACTTC	CASSLDTEKTQYF
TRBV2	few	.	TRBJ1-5	TGTGCCAGCAGTCAACAGGGAGGCAATCAGCCCCAGCATTTT	CASSQQGGNQPQHF
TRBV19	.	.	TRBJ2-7	TGTGCCAGTAGCAGAACGGGGCGTCTCTACGAGCAGTACTTC	CASSRTGRLYEQYF
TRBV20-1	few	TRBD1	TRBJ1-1	TGCAGTGCCAGGCCAGACAGGGAGTGGGGGATGAACACTGAAGCTTTCTTT	CSARPDREWGMNTEAFF
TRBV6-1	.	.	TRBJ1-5	TGTGCCAGCCGTAGGACTTCTAATCAGCCCCAGCATTTT	CASRRTSNQPQHF
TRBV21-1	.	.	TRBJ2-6	TGTGCCAGCCCCACGGGCTCCCTAAGCTCTGGGGCCAACGTCCTGACTTTC	CASPTGSLSSGANVLTF
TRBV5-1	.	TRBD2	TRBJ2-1	TGCGCCAGCAGCCCCGGGACTAGCGGGTGGGGTTCCTACAATGAGCAGTTCTTC	CASSPGTSGWGSYNEQFF
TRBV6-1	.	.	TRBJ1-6	TGTGCCAGCAGTCGAGACCCAGGGAATTCACCCCTCCACTTT	CASSRDPGNSPLHF
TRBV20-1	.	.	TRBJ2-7	TGCAGTGCTAGACCGACGGATGGGCTCCACGAGCAGTACTTC	CSARPTDGLHEQYF
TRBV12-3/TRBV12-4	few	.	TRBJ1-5	TGTGCCAGCAGTACAACGGGTGGAGCGTCGTGGAATCAGCCCCAGCATTTT	CASSTTGGASWNQPQHF
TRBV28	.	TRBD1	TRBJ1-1	TGTGCCAGCAGTTCAATACAGGGGGCCGGCACTGAAGCTTTCTTT	CASSSIQGAGTEAFF
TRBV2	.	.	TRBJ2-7	TGTGCCAGCAGTGAAGGTTCCTTATCCTACGAGCAGTACTTC	CASSEGSLSYEQYF
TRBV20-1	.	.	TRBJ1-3	TGCAGTGCCCCTAGTCCCGGGGGCTCAACCTCTGGAAACACCATATATTTT	CSAPSPGGSTSGNTIYF
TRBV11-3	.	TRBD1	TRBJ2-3	TGTGCCAGCAGCGCGAGACAGGGACCAGATACGCAGTATTTT	CASSARQGPDTQYF
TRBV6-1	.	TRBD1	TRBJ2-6	TGTGCCAGCAAGTTGACAGGGAACTCTGGGGCCAACGTCCTGACTTTC	CASKLTGNSGANVLTF
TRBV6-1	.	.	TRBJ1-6	TGTGCCAGCAGTGAGAAACAGGGCATTAATTCACCCCTCCACTTT	CASSEKQGINSPLHF
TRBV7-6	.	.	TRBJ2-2	TGTGCCAGCAGCCCTCGTAGTATAAACACCGGGGAGCTGTTTTTT	CASSPRSINTGELFF
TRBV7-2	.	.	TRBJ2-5	TGTGCCAGCAGCGTAGGACAGTACCAAGAGACCCAGTACTTC	CASSVGQYQETQYF
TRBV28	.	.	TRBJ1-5	TGTGCCAGCAGTCCCCCCCAGTCGGGGCAGCCCCAGCATTTT	CASSPPQSGQPQHF
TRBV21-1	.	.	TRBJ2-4	TGTGCCAGCAGCCCCCGACTAGCGGGTCTAGCCAAAAACATTCAGTACTTC	CASSPRLAGLAKNIQYF
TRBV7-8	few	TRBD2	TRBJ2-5	TGTGCCAGCAGCTCCCAGGGACTAGCTACGGAGACCCAGTACTTC	CASSSQGLATETQYF
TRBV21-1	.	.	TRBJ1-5	TGTGCCAGCAGCAGGCCTCAGGATTTGGCAGGAGAGTATAGCAATCAGCCCCAGCATTTT	CASSRPQDLAGEYSNQPQHF
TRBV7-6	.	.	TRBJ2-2	TGTGCCAGCAGCCCCCGGGGGGCCTGGGCCGGGGAGCTGTTTTTT	CASSPRGAWAGELFF
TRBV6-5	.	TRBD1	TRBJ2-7	TGTGCCAGCAGTTACTCGATAGGACAGGGGTACGAGCAGTACTTC	CASSYSIGQGYEQYF
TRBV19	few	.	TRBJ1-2	TGTGCCAGTAGTATAGGGGGCAGAGACAACTATGGCTACACCTTC	CASSIGGRDNYGYTF
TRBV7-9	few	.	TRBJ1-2	TGTGCCAGCAGCTTAGTACAGAGCCAACTCGTTGGCTACACCTTC	CASSLVQSQLVGYTF
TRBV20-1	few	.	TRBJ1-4	TGCAGTGCTGTAAAAAATGAAAAACTGTTTTTT	CSAVKNEKLFF
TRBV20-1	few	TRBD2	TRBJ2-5	TGCAGTGCTATCCGACTAGCGGGAGAAAGAGAGACCCAGTACTTC	CSAIRLAGERETQYF
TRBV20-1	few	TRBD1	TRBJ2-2	TGCAGTGCAAGTCGGGACAGGGGGCTCGCCGGGGAGCTGTTTTTT	CSASRDRGLAGELFF
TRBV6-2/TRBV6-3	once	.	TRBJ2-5	TGTGCCAGCAGTTACAGTGCCGCCAAAGAGACCCAGTACTTC	CASSYSAAKETQYF
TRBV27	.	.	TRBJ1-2	TGTGCCAGCAGTTCCGACGGACAGTACTATGGCTACACCTTC	CASSSDGQYYGYTF
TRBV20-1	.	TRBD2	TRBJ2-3	TGCAGTGCCAGACTAGCGGAAGGGGGGTCAGATACGCAGTATTTT	CSARLAEGGSDTQYF
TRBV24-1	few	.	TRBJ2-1	TGTGCCACCAGTGATTCCGTTCCGAGATCCTACAATGAGCAGTTCTTC	CATSDSVPRSYNEQFF
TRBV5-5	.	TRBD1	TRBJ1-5	TGTGCCAGCAGCTGGACAGGGGATCAGCCCCAGCATTTT	CASSWTGDQPQHF
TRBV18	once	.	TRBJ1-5	TGTGCCAGCTCACCAACAATACAGAGGGACCAGCCCCAGCATTTT	CASSPTIQRDQPQHF
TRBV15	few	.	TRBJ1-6	TGTGCCACCAGCCCCCGGACGGATAATTCACCCCTCCACTTT	CATSPRTDNSPLHF
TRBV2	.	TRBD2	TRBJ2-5	TGTGCCAGCAGCGGACTAGCGGGAGGGGAAGAGACCCAGTACTTC	CASSGLAGGEETQYF
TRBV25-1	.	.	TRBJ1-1	TGTGCCAGCCAAAGGGGGTTGAACACTGAAGCTTTCTTT	CASQRGLNTEAFF
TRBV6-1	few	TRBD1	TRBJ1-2	TGTGCCAGCAGTGAACACTACCAGGACAGGGGAAATGGCTACACCTTC	CASSEHYQDRGNGYTF
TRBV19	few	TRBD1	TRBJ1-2	TGTGCCAGTACTCCCCCCCGGGACAGGGACGGCTACACCTTC	CASTPPRDRDGYTF
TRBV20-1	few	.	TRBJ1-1	TGCAGTGCTGGGAACACTGAAGCTTTCTTT	CSAGNTEAFF
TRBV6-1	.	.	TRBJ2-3	TGTGCCAGCAGTGAAGAGAGTACAGATACGCAGTATTTT	CASSEESTDTQYF
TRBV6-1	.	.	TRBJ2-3	TGTGCCAGCAGCCGAACCCCATGGGATACGCAGTATTTT	CASSRTPWDTQYF
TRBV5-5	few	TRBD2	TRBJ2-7	TGTGCCAGCAGCACAGAGCCCGTTTCGGGACTAGCCTACGAGCAGTACTTC	CASSTEPVSGLAYEQYF
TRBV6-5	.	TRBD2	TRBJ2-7	TGTGCCAGCAGTTACTCGATGGCCACCGGGACTAGCTGGCTGCAGCAGTACTTC	CASSYSMATGTSWLQQYF
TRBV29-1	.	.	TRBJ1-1	TGCAGCGTTGATCGGTCGGCAGGACCGAACACTGAAGCTTTCTTT	CSVDRSAGPNTEAFF
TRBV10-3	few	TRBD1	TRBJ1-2	TGTGCCATCAGTTCAACCAAAGGGCAGGGGGAGTATTCGGGCTATGGCTACACCTTC	CAISSTKGQGEYSGYGYTF